These 8 T cell receptor beta chains originate from one sample sequenced in a study of cytomegalovirus exposure and HLA in healthy donors. The PCR was carried out with 60 Vbeta primers and 13 Jbeta primers. Assay: immunoSEQ multiplex PCR; the TCRdb copy retains only in-frame clones and omits some. The profile shows around 120,000 clones, roughly 79% of them singletons. Material: PBMCs. These TCRs come from a woman aged 45-60 years in good health and CMV-seronegative.

The CDR3 region has the DNA TGTGCCAGCAGCCCAGAGGGGGTGACAGATACGCAGTATTTT. Amino acid sequence: CASSPEGVTDTQYF. The J gene is TRBJ2-3, the V gene TRBV7-9, with TRBD1 as a possible D gene (6 bases). V was cut by 5 bases and J by 3 bases, with 12 bases left in between. Germline CDR1 is SEHNR and CDR2 is FQNEAQ (reference sequence). CDR3 size: 14 residues.

The V and J genes are TRBV7-6 and TRBJ2-2; D unresolved. The CDR3 consists of 14 residues. V was cut by 3 bases and J by 6 bases, with 11 bases left in between. The germline V gene has CDR1 SGHVS and CDR2 FNYEAQ. In DNA, the CDR3 is TGTGCCAGCAGCTTCCACGACAAGCCCGGGGAGCTGTTTTTT. Translated, it gives CASSFHDKPGELFF.

V gene TRBV5-1 combines with J gene TRBJ1-5; 7 nucleotides match TRBD1. CDR3 length equals 14 residues. J was trimmed by 6 bases and V by 3 bases; bases with no gene match: 6. Per germline, CDR1 SGHRS and CDR2 YFSETQ. CDR3 region: CASSSRTGGQPQHF. CDR3 nucleotides: TGCGCCAGCAGCTCCCGGACAGGTGGTCAGCCCCAGCATTTT.

This chain links TRBV5-1 with TRBJ1-5; D may be TRBD1 (5 bases). The ends were cut back, 1 base at V and 1 base at J, with 9 bases in the middle. CDR1 is SGHRS, CDR2 YFSETQ, per germline. The length of the CDR3 is 15 residues. CDR3 nucleotides: TGCGCCAGCAGCTTGACAGGACCAAGCAATCAGCCCCAGCATTTT. This encodes CASSLTGPSNQPQHF. The full variable domain, completed using reference TRBV5-1 and TRBJ1-5, is KAGVTQTPRYLIKTRGQQVTLSCSPISGHRSVSWYQQTPGQGLQFLFEYFSETQRNKGNFPGRFSGRQFSNSRSEMNVSTLELGDSALYLCASSLTGPSNQPQHFGDGTRLSIL.

This clone was seen only once. The CDR3 sequence is CASSKENEKLFF. CDR3 DNA: TGTGCCAGCAGCAAAGAGAATGAAAAACTGTTTTTT. V gene TRBV7-2 combines with J gene TRBJ1-4; D remains unclear. The CDR3 loop spans 12 amino acids. Between the trimmed V and J ends, which lost 5 bases and 5 bases, there was a span of 6 bases. Germline lookup yields CDR1 SGHTA and CDR2 FQGNSA.

A word on this clone: The junction does not match germline at one end; this may be a read error. The chain links TRBV7-7 to TRBJ2-2; 12 bases align to TRBD2. CDR1 and CDR2 (germline): SSHAT, FNYEAQ (reference sequence). This CDR3 spans 16 amino acids. The CDR3 reads CASTETSGSITGELFF. The CDR3 DNA follows: TGTGCTAGCACCGAGACTAGCGGGAGTATAACCGGGGAGCTGTTTTTT.

This clone has just one count. V and J are TRBV6-5 and TRBJ2-2; a weak D match, TRBD1 (6 bases). CDR3 length equals 16 residues. Trimming cost V 0 bases and J 6 bases, with 14 bases left between them. Looked up from germline, CDR1 is MNHEY and CDR2 is SVGAGI. CDR3 nucleotide sequence: TGTGCCAGCAGTTACTCGATAAGGGGGATCGCCGGGGAGCTGTTTTTT. Translation gives CASSYSIRGIAGELFF.

The rearrangement uses TRBV10-3 and TRBJ2-1; D unclear. This CDR3 is built from 17 residues. V lost 4 bases and J 0 bases, leaving 16 bases between the germline ends. Germline V gives CDR1 ENHRY, CDR2 SYGVKD. The CDR3 reads CAISGASQERSYNEQFF. As DNA, the CDR3 is TGTGCCATCAGTGGGGCGAGCCAAGAACGCTCCTACAATGAGCAGTTCTTC.